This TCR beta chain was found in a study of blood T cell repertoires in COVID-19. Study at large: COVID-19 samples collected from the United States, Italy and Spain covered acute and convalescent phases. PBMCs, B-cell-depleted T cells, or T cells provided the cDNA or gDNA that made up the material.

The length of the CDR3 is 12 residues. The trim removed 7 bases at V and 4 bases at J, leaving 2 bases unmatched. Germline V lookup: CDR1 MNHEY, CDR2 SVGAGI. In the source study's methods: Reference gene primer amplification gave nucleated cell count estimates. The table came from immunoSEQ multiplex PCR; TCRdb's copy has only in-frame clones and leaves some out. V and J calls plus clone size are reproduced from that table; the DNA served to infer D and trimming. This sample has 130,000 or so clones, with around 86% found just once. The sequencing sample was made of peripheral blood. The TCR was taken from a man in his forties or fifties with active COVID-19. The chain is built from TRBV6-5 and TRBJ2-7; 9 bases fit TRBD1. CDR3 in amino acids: CASNRGLYEQYF. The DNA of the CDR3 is TGTGCCAGCAACAGGGGGCTTTACGAGCAGTACTTC.